This section outlines one T cell receptor beta chain sequence together with its context. What it binds is not known. These data are taken from a study of OX40 agonist ivuxolimab in advanced cancers. Study outcomes and limitations: Clonal expansion by week 6 occurred in CD4+ and CD8+ blood T cells (at 0.1 to 3.0 mg/kg). The average count of expanded clones was higher among CD8+ T cells than among CD4+.

Peripheral blood came from all dose cohorts at three timepoints. Only in-frame clones appear in the TCRdb table, and some are missing; sequencing was by immunoSEQ multiplex PCR. The repertoire consists of more than 65,000 clones, with approximately 90% occurring once and the leading ten covering under 0.4%. Here the sequenced sample was CD4+ or CD8+ T cells sorted from blood, taken in a trial of the OX40 agonist ivuxolimab. This receptor was identified in an adult with an advanced solid tumor such as melanoma, head and neck, liver or kidney cancer.

The chain's CDR3 is CACTGDFTEAFF. Here the CDR3 DNA reads TGTGCTTGCACAGGGGATTTCACTGAAGCTTTCTTT. The chain links TRBV19 to TRBJ1-1; 7 bases line up with TRBD1. CDR3 length equals 12 residues. The germline CDR1 and CDR2 sequences are LNHDA and SQIVND (reference sequence).